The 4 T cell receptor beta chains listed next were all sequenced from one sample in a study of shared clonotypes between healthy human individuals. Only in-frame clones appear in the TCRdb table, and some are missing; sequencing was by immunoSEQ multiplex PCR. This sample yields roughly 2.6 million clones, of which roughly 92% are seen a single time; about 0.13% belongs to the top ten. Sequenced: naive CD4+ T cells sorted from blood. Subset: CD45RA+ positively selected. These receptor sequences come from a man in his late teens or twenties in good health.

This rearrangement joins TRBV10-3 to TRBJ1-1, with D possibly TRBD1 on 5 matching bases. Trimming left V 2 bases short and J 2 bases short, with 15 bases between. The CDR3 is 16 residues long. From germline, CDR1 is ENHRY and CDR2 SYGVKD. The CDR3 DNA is TGTGCCATCAGTGAGAGGGGAATGGGATCAAACACTGAAGCTTTCTTT. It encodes CAISERGMGSNTEAFF.

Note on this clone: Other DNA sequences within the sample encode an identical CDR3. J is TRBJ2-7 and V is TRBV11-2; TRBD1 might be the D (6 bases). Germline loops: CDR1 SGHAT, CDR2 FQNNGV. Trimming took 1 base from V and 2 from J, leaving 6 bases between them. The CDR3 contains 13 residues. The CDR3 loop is CASSLGGPYEQYF. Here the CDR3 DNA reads TGTGCCAGCAGCTTAGGGGGGCCCTACGAGCAGTACTTC.

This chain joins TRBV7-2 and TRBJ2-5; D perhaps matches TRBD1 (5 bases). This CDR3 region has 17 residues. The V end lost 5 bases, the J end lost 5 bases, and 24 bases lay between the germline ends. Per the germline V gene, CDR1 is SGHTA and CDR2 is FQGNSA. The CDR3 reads CASSPYRGVGYRETQYF. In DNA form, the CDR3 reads TGTGCCAGCAGCCCTTATCGAGGAGTTGGATACAGGGAGACCCAGTACTTC.

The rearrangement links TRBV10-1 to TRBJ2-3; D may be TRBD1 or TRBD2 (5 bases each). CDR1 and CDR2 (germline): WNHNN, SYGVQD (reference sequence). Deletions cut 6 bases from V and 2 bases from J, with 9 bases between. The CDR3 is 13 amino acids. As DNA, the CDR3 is TGCGCCAGCAGGAGGGGATCCACAGATACGCAGTATTTT. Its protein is CASRRGSTDTQYF.